This T cell receptor (beta chain) was found in a study of blood T cell repertoires in COVID-19. Across the study: Samples of COVID-19 (acute and convalescent) were obtained from the United States, Italy and Spain.

Self-reported history from a screening survey and questionnaire set each donor's cohort. Two negative PCRs, clearance, or symptom resolution characterized the recovered Cohort 3 donors. The CDR3 has 16 residues. Looked up from germline, CDR1 is LGHDT and CDR2 is YNNKEL (reference sequence). Germline trimming cut 1 base from V and 6 bases from J; bases unmatched to any gene: 6. Sequencing used immunoSEQ multiplex PCR; TCRdb keeps in-frame clones, though not all of them. In the table there are roughly 290,000 clones, 80% to 90% of which are singletons. The chain carries TRBV3-1 (or the pseudogene TRBV3-2) and TRBJ2-2, with TRBD2 identical over 9 bases. Sequencing was carried out using PBMCs or T cells enriched from blood (not recorded which). This receptor was obtained from a man under 40 who had recovered from COVID-19. This CDR3 is CASSQGGTSFAGELFF. The CDR3 bases are TGTGCCAGCAGCCAAGGCGGGACTAGCTTCGCCGGGGAGCTGTTTTTT.